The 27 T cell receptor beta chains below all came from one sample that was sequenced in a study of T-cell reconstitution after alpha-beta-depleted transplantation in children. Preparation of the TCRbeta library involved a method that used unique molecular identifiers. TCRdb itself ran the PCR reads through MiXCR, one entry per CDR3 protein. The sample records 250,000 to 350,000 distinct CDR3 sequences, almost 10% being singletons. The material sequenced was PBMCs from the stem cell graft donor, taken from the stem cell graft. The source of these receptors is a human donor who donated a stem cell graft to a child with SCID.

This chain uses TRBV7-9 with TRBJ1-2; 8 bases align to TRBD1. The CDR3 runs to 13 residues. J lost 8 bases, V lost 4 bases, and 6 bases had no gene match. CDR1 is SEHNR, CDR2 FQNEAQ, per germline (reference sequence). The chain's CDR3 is CASSSQGAVGYTF. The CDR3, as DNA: TGTGCCAGCAGCTCCCAGGGGGCGGTGGGCTACACCTTC.

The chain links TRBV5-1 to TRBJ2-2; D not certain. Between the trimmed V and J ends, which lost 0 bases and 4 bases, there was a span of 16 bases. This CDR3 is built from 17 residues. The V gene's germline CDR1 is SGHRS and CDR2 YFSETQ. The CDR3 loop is CASSLAWERWSTGELFF. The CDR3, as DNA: TGCGCCAGCAGCTTGGCGTGGGAAAGGTGGAGCACCGGGGAGCTGTTTTTT.

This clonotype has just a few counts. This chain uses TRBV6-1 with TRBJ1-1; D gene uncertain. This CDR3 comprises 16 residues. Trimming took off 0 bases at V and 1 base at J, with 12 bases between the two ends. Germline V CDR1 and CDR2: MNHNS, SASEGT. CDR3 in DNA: TGTGCCAGCAGTGAAGCTCTAGGGAACCCGAACACTGAAGCTTTCTTT. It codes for CASSEALGNPNTEAFF.

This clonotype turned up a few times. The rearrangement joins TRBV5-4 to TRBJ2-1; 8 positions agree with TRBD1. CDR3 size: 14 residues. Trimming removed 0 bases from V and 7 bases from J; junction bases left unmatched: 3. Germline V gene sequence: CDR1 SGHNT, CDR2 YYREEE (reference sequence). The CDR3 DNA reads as TGTGCCAGCAGCTTGGGACAGGGGAGGAATGAGCAGTTCTTC. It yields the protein CASSLGQGRNEQFF.

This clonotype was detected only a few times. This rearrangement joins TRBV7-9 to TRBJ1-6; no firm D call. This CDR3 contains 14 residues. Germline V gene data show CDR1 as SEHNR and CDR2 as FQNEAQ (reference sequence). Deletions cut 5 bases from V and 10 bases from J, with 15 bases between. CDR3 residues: CASSRGGVGSPLHF. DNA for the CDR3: TGTGCCAGCAGCCGAGGCGGGGTAGGGTCACCCCTCCACTTT.

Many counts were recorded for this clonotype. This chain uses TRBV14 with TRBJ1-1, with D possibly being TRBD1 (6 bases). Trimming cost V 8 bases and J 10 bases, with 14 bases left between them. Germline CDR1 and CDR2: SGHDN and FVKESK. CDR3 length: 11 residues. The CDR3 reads CASRGGLIAFF. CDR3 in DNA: TGTGCCAGCCGAGGGGGGTTAATAGCTTTCTTT.

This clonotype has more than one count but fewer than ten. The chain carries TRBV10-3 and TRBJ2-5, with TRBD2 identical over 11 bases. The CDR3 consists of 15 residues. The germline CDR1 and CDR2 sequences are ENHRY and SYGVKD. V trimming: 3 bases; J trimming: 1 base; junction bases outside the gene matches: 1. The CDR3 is CAISDLAGGQETQYF. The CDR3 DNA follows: TGTGCCATCAGTGACCTAGCGGGGGGCCAAGAGACCCAGTACTTC.

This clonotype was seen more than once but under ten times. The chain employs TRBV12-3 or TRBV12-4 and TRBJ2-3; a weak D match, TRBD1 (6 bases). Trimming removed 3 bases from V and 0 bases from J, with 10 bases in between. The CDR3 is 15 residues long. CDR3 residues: CASSLVQGSTDTQYF. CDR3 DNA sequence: TGTGCCAGCAGTTTGGTACAGGGAAGCACAGATACGCAGTATTTT.

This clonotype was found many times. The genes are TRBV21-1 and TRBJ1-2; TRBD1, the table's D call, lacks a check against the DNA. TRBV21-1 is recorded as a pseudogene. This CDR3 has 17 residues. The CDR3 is CASSEERTGQATYGYTF. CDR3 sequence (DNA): TGTGCCAGCAGCGAGGAAAGGACGGGACAGGCGACCTATGGCTACACCTTC.

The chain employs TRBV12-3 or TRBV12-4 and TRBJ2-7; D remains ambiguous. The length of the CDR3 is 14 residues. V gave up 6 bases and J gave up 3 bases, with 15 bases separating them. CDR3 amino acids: CASSPGPLGYEQYF. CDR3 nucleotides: TGTGCCAGCAGCCCCGGACCGCTTGGCTACGAGCAGTACTTC.

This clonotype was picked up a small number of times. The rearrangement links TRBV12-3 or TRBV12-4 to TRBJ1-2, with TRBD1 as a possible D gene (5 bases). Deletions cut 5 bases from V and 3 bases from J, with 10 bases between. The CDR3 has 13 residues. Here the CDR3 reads CASSAGRDYGYTF. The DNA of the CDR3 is TGTGCCAGCAGTGCAGGGAGGGACTATGGCTACACCTTC.

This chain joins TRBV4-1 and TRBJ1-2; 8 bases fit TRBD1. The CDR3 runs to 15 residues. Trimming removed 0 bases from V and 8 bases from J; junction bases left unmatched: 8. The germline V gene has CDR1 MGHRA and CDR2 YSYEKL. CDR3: CASSQDPRTGGGYTF. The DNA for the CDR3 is TGCGCCAGCAGCCAAGACCCCCGCACAGGGGGAGGCTACACCTTC.

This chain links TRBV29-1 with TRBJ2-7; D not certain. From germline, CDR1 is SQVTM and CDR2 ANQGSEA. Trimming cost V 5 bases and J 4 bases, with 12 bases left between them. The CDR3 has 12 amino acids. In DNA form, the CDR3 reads TGCAGCGTTATGGAGACTCCTTACGAGCAGTACTTC. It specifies CSVMETPYEQYF.

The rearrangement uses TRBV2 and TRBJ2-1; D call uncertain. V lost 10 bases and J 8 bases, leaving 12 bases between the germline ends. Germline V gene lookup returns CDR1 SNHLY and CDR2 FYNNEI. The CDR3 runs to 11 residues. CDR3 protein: CATAGLDEQFF. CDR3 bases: TGTGCCACCGCCGGGTTGGATGAGCAGTTCTTC.

CDR3 bases: TGTGCCAGCAGCTTGGATACGGGTCGGGGGAGAACGGAGACCCAGTACTTC. This encodes CASSLDTGRGRTETQYF. The genes are TRBV5-4 and TRBJ2-5, with TRBD2 as a possible D gene (6 bases). Between the trimmed V and J ends, which lost 0 bases and 5 bases, there was a span of 20 bases. The CDR3 covers 17 residues. CDR1 and CDR2 from the germline V gene are SGHNT and YYREEE (reference sequence).

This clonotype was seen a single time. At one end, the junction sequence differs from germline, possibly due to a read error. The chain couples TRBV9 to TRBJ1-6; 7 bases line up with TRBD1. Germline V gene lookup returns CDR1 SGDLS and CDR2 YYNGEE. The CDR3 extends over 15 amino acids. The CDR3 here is CASTRTGTANSHLHF. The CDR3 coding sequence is TGTGCCAGCACCCGTACCGGGACAGCCAATTCACACCTCCACTTT.

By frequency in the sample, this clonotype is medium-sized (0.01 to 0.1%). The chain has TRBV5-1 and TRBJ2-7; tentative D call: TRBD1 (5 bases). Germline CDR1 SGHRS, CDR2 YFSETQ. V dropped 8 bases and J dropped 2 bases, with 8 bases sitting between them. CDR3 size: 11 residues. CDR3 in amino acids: CARGATYEQYF. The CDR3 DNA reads TGCGCCAGAGGGGCAACCTACGAGCAGTACTTC.

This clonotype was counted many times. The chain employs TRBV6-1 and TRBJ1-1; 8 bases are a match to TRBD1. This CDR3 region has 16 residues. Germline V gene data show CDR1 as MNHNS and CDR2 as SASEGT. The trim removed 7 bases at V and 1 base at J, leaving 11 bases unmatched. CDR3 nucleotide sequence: TGTGCCAGCAACCGGGGAGGTCAGGGGGCGAACACTGAAGCTTTCTTT. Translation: CASNRGGQGANTEAFF.

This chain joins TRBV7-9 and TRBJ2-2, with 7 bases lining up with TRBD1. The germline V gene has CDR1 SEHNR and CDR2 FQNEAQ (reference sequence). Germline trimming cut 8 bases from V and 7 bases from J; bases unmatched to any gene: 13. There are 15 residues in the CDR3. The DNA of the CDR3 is TGTGCCAGCCTAGATCGGGACAGAGTAAGCGGGGAGCTGTTTTTT. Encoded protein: CASLDRDRVSGELFF. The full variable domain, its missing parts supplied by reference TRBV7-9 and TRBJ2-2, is DTGVSQNPRHKITKRGQNVTFRCDPISEHNRLYWYRQTLGQGPEFLTYFQNEAQLEKSRLLSDRFSAERPKGSFSTLEIQRTEQGDSAMYLCASLDRDRVSGELFFGEGSRLTVL.

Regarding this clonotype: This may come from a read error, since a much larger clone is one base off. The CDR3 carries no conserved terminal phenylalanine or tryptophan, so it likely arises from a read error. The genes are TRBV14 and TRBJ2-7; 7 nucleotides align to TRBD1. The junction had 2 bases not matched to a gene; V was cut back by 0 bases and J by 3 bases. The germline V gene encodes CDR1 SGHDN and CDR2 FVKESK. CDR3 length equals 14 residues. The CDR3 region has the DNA TGTGCCAGCAGCCAAGACGACAGGGACTACGAGCAGTACTTA. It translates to CASSQDDRDYEQYL.

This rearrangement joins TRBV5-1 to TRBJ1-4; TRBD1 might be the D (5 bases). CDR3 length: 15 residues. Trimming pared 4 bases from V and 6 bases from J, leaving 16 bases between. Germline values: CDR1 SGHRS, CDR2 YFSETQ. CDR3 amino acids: CASSRRGSGDEKLFF. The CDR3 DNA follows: TGCGCCAGCAGCCGGCGGGGGTCTGGGGATGAAAAACTGTTTTTT.

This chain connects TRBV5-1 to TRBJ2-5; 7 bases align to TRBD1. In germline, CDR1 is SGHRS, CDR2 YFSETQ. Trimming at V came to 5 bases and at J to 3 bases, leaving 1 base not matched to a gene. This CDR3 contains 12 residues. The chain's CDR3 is CASRGQEETQYF. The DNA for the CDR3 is TGCGCCAGCAGAGGACAGGAAGAGACCCAGTACTTC.

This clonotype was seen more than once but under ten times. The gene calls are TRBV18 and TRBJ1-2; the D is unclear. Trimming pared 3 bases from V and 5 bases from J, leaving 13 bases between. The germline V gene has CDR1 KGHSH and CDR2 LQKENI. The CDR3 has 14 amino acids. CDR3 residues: CASSPGDQIYGYTF. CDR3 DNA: TGTGCCAGCTCACCCGGCGACCAAATTTATGGCTACACCTTC.

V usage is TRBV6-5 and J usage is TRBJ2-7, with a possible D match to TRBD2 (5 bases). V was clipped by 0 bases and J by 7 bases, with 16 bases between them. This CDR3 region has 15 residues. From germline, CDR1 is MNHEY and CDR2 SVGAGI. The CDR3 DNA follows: TGTGCCAGCAGTTACTCGCACAGCTCCTCGGGGGAGCAGTACTTC. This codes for CASSYSHSSSGEQYF.

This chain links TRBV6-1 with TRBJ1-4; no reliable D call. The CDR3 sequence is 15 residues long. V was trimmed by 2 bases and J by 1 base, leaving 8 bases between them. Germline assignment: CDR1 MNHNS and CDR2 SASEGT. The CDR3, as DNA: TGTGCCAGCAGTGAAAGGCCCGGAACTAATGAAAAACTGTTTTTT. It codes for CASSERPGTNEKLFF.

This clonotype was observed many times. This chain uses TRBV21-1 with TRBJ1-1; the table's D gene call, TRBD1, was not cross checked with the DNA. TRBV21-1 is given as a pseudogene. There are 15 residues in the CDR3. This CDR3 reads CASTTSGQMNTEAFF. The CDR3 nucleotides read TGTGCCAGCACCACTTCGGGACAAATGAACACTGAAGCTTTCTTT.

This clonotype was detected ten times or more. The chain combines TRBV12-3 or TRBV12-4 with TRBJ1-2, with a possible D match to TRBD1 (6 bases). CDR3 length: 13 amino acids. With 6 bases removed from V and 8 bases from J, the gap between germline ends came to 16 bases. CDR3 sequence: CASSAGGLGGYTF. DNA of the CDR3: TGTGCCAGCAGCGCGGGGGGGCTGGGAGGCTACACCTTC.